Shown below are 12 T cell receptor beta chains from a single sample sequenced in a study of blood T cells in healthy people across ages. A second PCR, run for 7 to 11 cycles, used a sample-barcoded 5' primer plus a J-beta primer mix. TCRdb independently ran MiXCR on the 5' RACE reads; one entry per CDR3 protein. This table holds 650,000 to 1,000,000 distinct CDR3 sequences, 35% to 40% found once. Input material: blood. These receptors originate from a man aged 18-30 years in good health.

This clonotype was picked up a small number of times. This sequence joins TRBV7-6 and TRBJ2-2, with TRBD2 identical over 9 bases. Trimming at V came to 2 bases and at J to 0 bases, leaving 7 bases not matched to a gene. The CDR3 runs 18 residues. Germline CDR1 and CDR2: SGHVS and FNYEAQ. This CDR3 reads CASSLLGAGGANTGELFF. CDR3 nucleotides: TGTGCCAGCAGCTTATTGGGAGCGGGGGGCGCGAACACCGGGGAGCTGTTTTTT.

This clonotype was counted at least ten times. This chain connects TRBV29-1 to TRBJ2-1; 10 bases agree with TRBD2. V was clipped by 6 bases and J by 2 bases; unmatched bases: 1. This CDR3 spans 13 amino acids. The V gene's germline CDR1 is SQVTM and CDR2 ANQGSEA. CDR3 sequence: CSVGLAPYNEQFF. CDR3 sequence (DNA): TGCAGCGTGGGACTAGCGCCCTACAATGAGCAGTTCTTC.

The chain recombines TRBV7-2 with TRBJ2-7, with D tentatively TRBD2 (5 bases). The J call is uncertain, as TRBJ2-4 better fits the DNA end. The length of the CDR3 is 14 residues. CDR1 is SGHTA and CDR2 is FQGNSA in the germline V gene. DNA for the CDR3: TGTGCCAGCAGCTTAGCTACTAGGGTAGACATTCAGTACTTC. This encodes CASSLATRVDIQYF.

This clonotype turned up a few times. The chain couples TRBV30 to TRBJ2-7; D unresolved. The CDR3 has 12 amino acids. Germline V gene data show CDR1 as GTSNPN and CDR2 as SVGIG (reference sequence). The ends were cut back, 0 bases at V and 1 base at J, with 4 bases in the middle. The CDR3 sequence: CAWSVVSYEQYF. The CDR3 bases are TGTGCCTGGAGTGTAGTATCCTACGAGCAGTACTTC.

About this clonotype itself: Given a much more abundant clone one base away, this may be a read error. The CDR3 reads CASSNQDNEQYF. The CDR3 DNA reads as TGTGCCAGTTCGAATCAGGACAATGAGCAGTACTTC. The chain joins TRBV2 to TRBJ2-1, with a tentative D call TRBD1 (5 bases). The J call may be in error: the DNA end matches TRBJ2-7 better. Per the germline V gene, CDR1 is SNHLY and CDR2 is FYNNEI. The CDR3 spans 12 residues.

This clonotype has only a few counts. This chain connects TRBV29-1 to TRBJ2-7; 8 positions match TRBD2. The CDR3 consists of 14 residues. Trimming removed 7 bases from V and 1 base from J; junction bases left unmatched: 9. Looked up from germline, CDR1 is SQVTM and CDR2 is ANQGSEA. CDR3 in amino acids: CSARAGVVSYEQYF. The CDR3 DNA sequence: TGCAGCGCTCGAGCGGGGGTGGTTTCCTACGAGCAGTACTTC.

Comment on this clonotype: One junction end does not reproduce the germline sequence, and a read error may be involved. The V gene is TRBV4-3, the J gene TRBJ1-6, with a weak D call TRBD1 (5 bases). This CDR3 has 15 amino acids. Germline CDR1 LGHNA, CDR2 YSLEER. The DNA for the CDR3 is TGCACCAGCAGCCAAGCGTGGGGCAATAATTCACCCCTCCACTTT. It encodes CTSSQAWGNNSPLHF.

This clonotype came up a few times. V is TRBV7-3 and J is TRBJ2-3; D is ambiguous. There are 15 residues in the CDR3. Germline V gives CDR1 SGHTA, CDR2 FQGTGA. V was pared by 5 bases and J by 3 bases, with 15 bases between. CDR3 in DNA: TGTGCCAGCAGCATTAAGGGATTCGGAACAGATACGCAGTATTTT. Encoded protein: CASSIKGFGTDTQYF.

The V call is TRBV9, the J call TRBJ1-4, with a tentative D call TRBD1 (5 bases). The germline V gene encodes CDR1 SGDLS and CDR2 YYNGEE. The CDR3 totals 14 residues. V was trimmed by 0 bases and J by 8 bases, leaving 11 bases between them. The CDR3 region has the DNA TGTGCCAGCAGCGTAGATGGCAGGGAAGAAAAACTGTTTTTT. Residues: CASSVDGREEKLFF.

The chain employs TRBV4-3 and TRBJ1-2; D is unresolved. The germline gives CDR1 LGHNA, CDR2 YSLEER. The CDR3 sequence is 15 residues long. Trimming pared 0 bases from V and 6 bases from J, leaving 14 bases between. CDR3 in amino acids: CASSQDLGPSDGYTF. For the CDR3, the DNA is TGCGCCAGCAGCCAAGACTTGGGCCCCAGCGATGGCTACACCTTC.

This clonotype was seen more than once but under ten times. The V call is TRBV4-1, the J call TRBJ2-7; TRBD1 matches 7 bases. Trimming took 2 bases from V and 7 from J; bases not matched to a gene: 14. CDR1 and CDR2 from the germline V gene are MGHRA and YSYEKL. The CDR3 length is 16 residues. The CDR3 bases are TGCGCCAGCAGCCAACCCGGGACAGCTTCCTACAATGAGCAGTACTTC. Amino acids: CASSQPGTASYNEQYF.

This clonotype was recorded many times. This rearrangement joins TRBV7-9 to TRBJ2-7; 11 bases align to TRBD1. V was clipped by 5 bases and J by 4 bases; unmatched bases: 10. The CDR3 sequence is 16 residues long. Germline V lookup: CDR1 SEHNR, CDR2 FQNEAQ (reference sequence). CDR3 loop: CASSPSWGQGGYEQYF. Here the CDR3 DNA reads TGTGCCAGCAGCCCATCATGGGGACAGGGGGGATACGAGCAGTACTTC.